A single sample is the source of the 8 T cell receptor beta chains below, sequenced in a study of beta chain features in type 1 diabetes. The study reverse transcribed the entire isolated RNA, so it sequenced expressed TCRB transcripts. Repertoires were generated with immunoSEQ multiplex PCR, while TCRdb's copy carries only in-frame clones and drops some. The repertoire holds tens of thousands of clones, roughly three fifths seen once, with 2% to 2.5% in the top ten. Sequencing used Tregs from blood. The receptor set was obtained from a woman between 18 and 30 years old in good health.

This chain uses TRBV25-1 with TRBJ2-7; 8 bases match TRBD1. This CDR3 comprises 17 residues. In germline, CDR1 is MGHDK, CDR2 SYGVNS. Trimming removed 4 bases from V and 1 base from J; junction bases left unmatched: 12. DNA for the CDR3: TGTGCCAGCAGTGGGACTCCCGGGACAGGCCATTCCTACGAGCAGTACTTC. Its translation: CASSGTPGTGHSYEQYF.

The chain carries TRBV18 and TRBJ1-6; D not certain. This CDR3 has 14 amino acids. From germline, CDR1 is KGHSH and CDR2 LQKENI. V shed 3 bases and J shed 7 bases, with 10 bases lying between them. CDR3 DNA sequence: TGTGCCAGCTCACCCGCAACCGGGAATTCACCCCTCCACTTT. Protein product: CASSPATGNSPLHF.

The V gene is TRBV18, the J gene TRBJ1-2; D might be TRBD1 (6 bases). Trimming removed 2 bases from V and 2 bases from J, with 12 bases in between. Germline V gene sequence: CDR1 KGHSH, CDR2 LQKENI. The CDR3 is 15 amino acids. As DNA, the CDR3 is TGTGCCAGCTCACCAACAGGGTCGGGGAACTATGGCTACACCTTC. It encodes CASSPTGSGNYGYTF.

The chain joins TRBV25-1 to TRBJ2-7; perhaps TRBD1 as D (5 bases). Trimming pared 3 bases from V and 3 bases from J, leaving 9 bases between. The germline V gene encodes CDR1 MGHDK and CDR2 SYGVNS. The CDR3 is 13 residues long. CDR3 sequence (DNA): TGTGCCAGCAGTGAGGGGCGCAGCTACGAGCAGTACTTC. Amino acid sequence: CASSEGRSYEQYF.

The rearrangement joins TRBV2 to TRBJ2-3; D is unresolved. The CDR3 is 13 residues long. Trimming pared 9 bases from V and 5 bases from J, leaving 15 bases between. CDR1 is SNHLY, CDR2 FYNNEI, per germline. This CDR3 reads CASRPPGLDTQYF. CDR3 in DNA: TGTGCCAGTAGGCCCCCGGGTTTAGATACGCAGTATTTT. The full variable domain, with the rest looked up from reference TRBV2 and TRBJ2-3, is EPEVTQTPSHQVTQMGQEVILRCVPISNHLYFYWYRQILGQKVEFLVSFYNNEISEKSEIFDDQFSVERPDGSNFTLKIRSTKLEDSAMYFCASRPPGLDTQYFGPGTRLTVL.

The chain has TRBV19 and TRBJ2-2; D remains unclear. V lost 6 bases, J lost 3 bases, and 11 bases lay in between. The CDR3 runs to 14 residues. Germline CDR1 is LNHDA and CDR2 is SQIVND (reference sequence). CDR3 nucleotide sequence: TGTGCCAGTAGACCCCTGGCAGACACCGGGGAGCTGTTTTTT. It specifies CASRPLADTGELFF.

The V call is TRBV11-2, the J call TRBJ2-1; TRBD2 aligns across 12 bases. The CDR3 has 16 residues. CDR1 is SGHAT, CDR2 FQNNGV, per germline. Trimming took 5 bases from V and 8 from J; bases not matched to a gene: 10. CDR3 nucleotides: TGTGCCAGCAGCCCCCCCGGGACTAGCGGGCGCTATGAGCAGTTCTTC. Amino acid sequence: CASSPPGTSGRYEQFF.

This chain joins TRBV14 and TRBJ1-3; 9 bases fit TRBD1. This CDR3 has 16 amino acids. J gave up 2 bases and V 4 bases, and 6 bases lay outside the gene matches. The V gene's germline CDR1 is SGHDN and CDR2 FVKESK. The CDR3 is CASSRDRAVTGNTIYF. CDR3 nucleotides: TGTGCCAGCAGCCGGGACAGGGCAGTGACTGGAAACACCATATATTTT.